This T cell receptor beta chain emerged from a study of blood T cell repertoires in COVID-19. Overall study: Material from acute and convalescent COVID-19 was sourced from the United States, Italy and Spain. Nucleic acid was either cDNA or gDNA, and it came from T cells, B-cell-depleted T cells, or PBMCs.

The germline gives CDR1 LNHNV, CDR2 YYDKDF (reference sequence). The CDR3 has 16 residues. Trimming removed 5 bases from V and 2 bases from J, with 16 bases in between. Original data processing: The assay estimated nucleated cells by amplifying reference gene primers. The assay was immunoSEQ multiplex PCR, and TCRdb's table has in-frame clones only and misses some. That table is the source of V, J and clone size, and D and trimming were worked out from the DNA. There are some 250,000 clones in the sample; 86% occur only once, and around 1.8% lies in the top ten. The sequence was collected from a young man with active or convalescent COVID-19. V and J are TRBV15 and TRBJ1-3; maybe TRBD1 (6 bases). The sequenced sample was peripheral blood. The DNA for the CDR3 is TGTGCCACCAGCGACGACCCAGGGGATCCTGGAAACACCATATATTTT. Protein: CATSDDPGDPGNTIYF.